This TCR beta chain is from a study of T cells in narcolepsy. Background on the study: Patients with NT1 or NT2 and healthy control donors were enrolled.

With respect to this clone: Its target is unknown.

Method: immunoSEQ multiplex PCR; TCRdb's copy keeps in-frame clones and lacks some. The table includes fewer than 30,000 clones, roughly 83% detected once. Study-level points and caveats: HCRT-specific and TRIB2-specific autoreactive clonotypes appeared among same-patient CSF and blood CD4+ clonotypes. Blood of same and different patients, but not healthy controls, reportedly held recurring autoreactive clonotypes.

CDR3 length: 13 residues. Germline CDR1 and CDR2: SGHTA and FQGTGA. V was shortened by 2 bases and J by 6 bases, with 8 bases between the two germline ends. The sequenced material came from CD45RA- memory CD4+ T cells from PBMCs. This receptor was identified in a human donor with narcolepsy. V usage is TRBV7-3 and J usage is TRBJ2-1; D call uncertain. CDR3 region: CASSLGYPNEQFF. The CDR3 region has the DNA TGTGCCAGCAGCTTAGGATATCCCAATGAGCAGTTCTTC.